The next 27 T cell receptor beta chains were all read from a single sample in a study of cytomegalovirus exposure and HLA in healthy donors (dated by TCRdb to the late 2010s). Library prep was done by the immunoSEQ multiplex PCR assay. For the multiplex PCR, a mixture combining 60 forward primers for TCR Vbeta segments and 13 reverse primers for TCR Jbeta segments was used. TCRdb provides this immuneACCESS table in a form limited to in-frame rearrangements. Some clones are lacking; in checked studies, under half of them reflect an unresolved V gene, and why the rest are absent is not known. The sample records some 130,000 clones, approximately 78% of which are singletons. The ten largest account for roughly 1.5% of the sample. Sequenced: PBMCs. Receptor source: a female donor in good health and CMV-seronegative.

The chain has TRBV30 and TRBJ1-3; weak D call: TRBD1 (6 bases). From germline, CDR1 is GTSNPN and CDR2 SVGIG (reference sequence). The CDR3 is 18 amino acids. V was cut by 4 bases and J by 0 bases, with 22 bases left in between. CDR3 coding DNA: TGTGCCTGGACCAGGGGTTTTCCCACTGGCTTCTCTGGAAACACCATATATTTT. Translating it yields CAWTRGFPTGFSGNTIYF.

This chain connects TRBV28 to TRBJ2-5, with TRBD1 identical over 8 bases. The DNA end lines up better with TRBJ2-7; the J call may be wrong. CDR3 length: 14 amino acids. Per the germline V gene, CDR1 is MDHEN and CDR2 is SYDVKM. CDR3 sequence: CASSFGGQGYEQYF. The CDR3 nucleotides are TGTGCCAGCAGTTTTGGAGGACAGGGCTACGAGCAGTACTTC.

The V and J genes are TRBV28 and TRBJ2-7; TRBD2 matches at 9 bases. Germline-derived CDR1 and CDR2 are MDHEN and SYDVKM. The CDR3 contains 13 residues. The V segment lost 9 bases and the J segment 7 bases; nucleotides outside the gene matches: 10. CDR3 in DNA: TGTGCCAGTCTCGCAGCGGGAGGAGGAGAGCAGTACTTC. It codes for CASLAAGGGEQYF.

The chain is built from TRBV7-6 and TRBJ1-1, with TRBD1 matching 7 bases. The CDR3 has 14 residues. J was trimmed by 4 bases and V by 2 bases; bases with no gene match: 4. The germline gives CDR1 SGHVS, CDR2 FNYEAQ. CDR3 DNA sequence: TGTGCCAGCAGCTTACGCCGGGACAGCACTGAAGCTTTCTTT. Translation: CASSLRRDSTEAFF. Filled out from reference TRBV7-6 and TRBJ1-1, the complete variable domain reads GAGVSQSPRYKVTKRGQDVALRCDPISGHVSLYWYRQALGQGPEFLTYFNYEAQQDKSGLPNDRFSAERPEGSISTLTIQRTEQRDSAMYRCASSLRRDSTEAFFGQGTRLTVV.

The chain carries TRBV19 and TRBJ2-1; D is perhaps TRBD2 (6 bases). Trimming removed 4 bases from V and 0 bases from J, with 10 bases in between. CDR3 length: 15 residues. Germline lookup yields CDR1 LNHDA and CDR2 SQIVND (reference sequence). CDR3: CASSTRGSSYNEQFF. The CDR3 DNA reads TGTGCCAGTAGTACTCGGGGGAGCTCCTACAATGAGCAGTTCTTC.

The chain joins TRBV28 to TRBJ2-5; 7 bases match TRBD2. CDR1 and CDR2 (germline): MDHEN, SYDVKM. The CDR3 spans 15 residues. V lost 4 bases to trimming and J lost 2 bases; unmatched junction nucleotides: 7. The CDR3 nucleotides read TGTGCCAGCAGTTCCCCCTCGGGGGGTCAAGAGACCCAGTACTTC. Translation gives CASSSPSGGQETQYF.

This CDR3 is CAISESPGKAFF. The CDR3 DNA reads TGTGCCATCAGTGAGTCACCCGGGAAAGCTTTCTTT. The chain carries TRBV10-3 and TRBJ1-1; D gene ambiguous. Germline lookup yields CDR1 ENHRY and CDR2 SYGVKD. This CDR3 is 12 amino acids long. The germline V and J ends were trimmed by 0 bases and 9 bases, with 8 bases remaining between them.

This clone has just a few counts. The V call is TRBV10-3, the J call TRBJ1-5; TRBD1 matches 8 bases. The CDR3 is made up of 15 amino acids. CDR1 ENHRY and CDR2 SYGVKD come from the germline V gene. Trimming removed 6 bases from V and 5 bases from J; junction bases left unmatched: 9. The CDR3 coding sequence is TGTGCCATCAGCTCAGGACAGGGCCTTCATCAGCCCCAGCATTTT. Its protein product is CAISSGQGLHQPQHF.

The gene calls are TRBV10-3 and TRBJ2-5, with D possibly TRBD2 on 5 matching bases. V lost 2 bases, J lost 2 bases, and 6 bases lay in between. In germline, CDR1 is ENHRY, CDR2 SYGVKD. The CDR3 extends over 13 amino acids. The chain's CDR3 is CAISEREQETQYF. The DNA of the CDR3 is TGTGCCATCAGTGAGAGGGAGCAAGAGACCCAGTACTTC.

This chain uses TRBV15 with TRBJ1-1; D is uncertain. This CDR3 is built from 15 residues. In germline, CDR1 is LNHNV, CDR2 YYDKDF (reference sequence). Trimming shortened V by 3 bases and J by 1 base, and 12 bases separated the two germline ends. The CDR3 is CATSSELAGNTEAFF. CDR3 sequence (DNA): TGTGCCACCAGCAGCGAATTGGCAGGGAACACTGAAGCTTTCTTT.

DNA for the CDR3: TGTGCCAGCAGTTATACAGGGGTCGAGACCCAGTACTTC. Its translation is CASSYTGVETQYF. The rearrangement joins TRBV6-5 to TRBJ2-5, with 7 bases aligning to TRBD1. Germline trimming cut 3 bases from V and 5 bases from J; bases unmatched to any gene: 3. Germline V gene sequence: CDR1 MNHEY, CDR2 SVGAGI. This CDR3 spans 13 amino acids.

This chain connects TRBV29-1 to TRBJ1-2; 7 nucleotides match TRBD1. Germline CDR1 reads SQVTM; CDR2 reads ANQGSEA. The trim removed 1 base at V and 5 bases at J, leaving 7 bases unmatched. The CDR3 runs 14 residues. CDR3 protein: CSVEGKEGAYGYTF. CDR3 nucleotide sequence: TGCAGCGTTGAAGGAAAAGAGGGGGCATATGGCTACACCTTC.

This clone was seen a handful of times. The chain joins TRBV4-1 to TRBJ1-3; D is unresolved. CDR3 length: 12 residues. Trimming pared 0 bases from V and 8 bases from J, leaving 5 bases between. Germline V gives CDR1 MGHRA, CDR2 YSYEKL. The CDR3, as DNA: TGCGCCAGCAGCCAAGACAGGTACACCATATATTTT. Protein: CASSQDRYTIYF.

The CDR3 sequence: CASSRGVAGGGSYNEQFF. The CDR3 DNA reads TGCGCCAGCAGCCGGGGGGTAGCGGGAGGAGGCTCCTACAATGAGCAGTTCTTC. This chain links TRBV4-3 with TRBJ2-1; TRBD2 agrees at 10 bases. Looked up from germline, CDR1 is LGHNA and CDR2 is YSLEER. This CDR3 has 18 amino acids. After removal of 4 bases from V and 0 bases from J, the junction contained 9 bases not matched to a gene.

The CDR3 loop reads CASSRTIGLTTGELFF. Written as DNA, the CDR3 is TGTGCCAGCTCCCGAACTATAGGACTGACCACCGGGGAGCTGTTTTTT. This chain links TRBV11-2 with TRBJ2-2, with D possibly matching TRBD2 (5 bases). CDR3 length equals 16 residues. Germline V gene sequence: CDR1 SGHAT, CDR2 FQNNGV. Trimming removed 8 bases at V and 4 bases at J, with 20 bases between. The variable domain in full, with the rest retrieved from reference TRBV11-2 and TRBJ2-2, is EAGVAQSPRYKIIEKRQSVAFWCNPISGHATLYWYQQILGQGPKLLIQFQNNGVVDDSQLPKDRFSAERLKGVDSTLKIQPAKLEDSAVYLCASSRTIGLTTGELFFGEGSRLTVL.

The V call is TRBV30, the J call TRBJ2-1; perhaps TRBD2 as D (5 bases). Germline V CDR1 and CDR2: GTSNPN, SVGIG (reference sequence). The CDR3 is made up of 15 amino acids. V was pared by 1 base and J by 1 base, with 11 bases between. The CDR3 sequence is CAWSGPRASYNEQFF. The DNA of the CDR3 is TGTGCCTGGAGTGGGCCGCGGGCTTCCTACAATGAGCAGTTCTTC. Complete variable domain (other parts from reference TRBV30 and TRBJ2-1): SQTIHQWPATLVQPVGSPLSLECTVEGTSNPNLYWYRQAAGRGLQLLFYSVGIGQISSEVPQNLSASRPQDRQFILSSKKLLLSDSGFYLCAWSGPRASYNEQFFGPGTRLTVL.

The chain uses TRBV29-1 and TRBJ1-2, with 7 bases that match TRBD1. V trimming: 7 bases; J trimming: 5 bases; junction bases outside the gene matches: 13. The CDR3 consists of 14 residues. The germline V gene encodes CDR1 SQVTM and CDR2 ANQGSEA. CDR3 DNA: TGCAGCGCCATCTATTCTGGACAGGCTTATGGCTACACCTTC. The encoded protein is CSAIYSGQAYGYTF.

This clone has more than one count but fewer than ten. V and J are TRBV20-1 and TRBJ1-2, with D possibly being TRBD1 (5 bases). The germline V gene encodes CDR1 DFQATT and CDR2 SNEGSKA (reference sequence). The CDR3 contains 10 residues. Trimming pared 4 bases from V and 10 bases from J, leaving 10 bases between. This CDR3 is CSATGLDYTF. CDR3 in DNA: TGCAGTGCTACAGGGTTAGACTACACCTTC.

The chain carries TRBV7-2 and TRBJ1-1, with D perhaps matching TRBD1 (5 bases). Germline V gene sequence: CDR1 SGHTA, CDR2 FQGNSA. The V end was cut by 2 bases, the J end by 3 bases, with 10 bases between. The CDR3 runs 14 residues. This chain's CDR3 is CASSLSDSYTEAFF. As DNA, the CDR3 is TGTGCCAGCAGCTTATCAGACAGCTACACTGAAGCTTTCTTT.

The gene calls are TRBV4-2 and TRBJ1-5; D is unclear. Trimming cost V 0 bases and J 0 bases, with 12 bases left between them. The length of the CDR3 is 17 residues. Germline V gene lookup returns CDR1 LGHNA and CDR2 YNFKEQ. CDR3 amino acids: CASSQDSTAYSNQPQHF. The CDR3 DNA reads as TGTGCCAGCAGCCAAGATTCTACAGCTTATAGCAATCAGCCCCAGCATTTT.

The CDR3 spells CASSLRDVLGGELFF. In DNA, the CDR3 is TGCGCCAGCAGCCTGCGGGACGTGTTAGGAGGGGAGCTGTTTTTT. The chain is built from TRBV5-1 and TRBJ2-2; tentative D call: TRBD2 (6 bases). Germline values: CDR1 SGHRS, CDR2 YFSETQ. CDR3 size: 15 residues. V was trimmed by 4 bases and J by 8 bases, leaving 18 bases between them.

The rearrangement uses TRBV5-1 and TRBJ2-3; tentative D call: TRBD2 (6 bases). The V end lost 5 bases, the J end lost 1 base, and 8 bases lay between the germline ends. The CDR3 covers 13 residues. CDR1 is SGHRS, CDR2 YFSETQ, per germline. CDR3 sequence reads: CASRREGTDTQYF. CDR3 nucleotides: TGCGCCAGCAGAAGGGAGGGCACAGATACGCAGTATTTT.

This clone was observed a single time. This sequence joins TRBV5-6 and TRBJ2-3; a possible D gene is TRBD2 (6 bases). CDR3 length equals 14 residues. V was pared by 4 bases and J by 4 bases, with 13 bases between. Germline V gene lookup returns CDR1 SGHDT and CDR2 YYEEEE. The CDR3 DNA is TGTGCCAGCAGCCCCCGGGGGTTGCCAGATACGCAGTATTTT. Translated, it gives CASSPRGLPDTQYF.

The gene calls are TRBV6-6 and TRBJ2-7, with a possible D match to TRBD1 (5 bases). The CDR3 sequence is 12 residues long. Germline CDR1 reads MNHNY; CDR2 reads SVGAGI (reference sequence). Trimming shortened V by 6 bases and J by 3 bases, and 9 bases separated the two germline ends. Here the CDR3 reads CASSQGYYEQYF. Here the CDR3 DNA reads TGTGCCAGCAGCCAGGGTTACTACGAGCAGTACTTC.

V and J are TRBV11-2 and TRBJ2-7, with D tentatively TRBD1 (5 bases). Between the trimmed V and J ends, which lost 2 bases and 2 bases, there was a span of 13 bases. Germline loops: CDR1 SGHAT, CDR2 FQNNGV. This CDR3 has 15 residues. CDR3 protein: CASSLNDGHTYEQYF. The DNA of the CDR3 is TGTGCCAGCAGCTTAAATGACGGACATACCTACGAGCAGTACTTC.

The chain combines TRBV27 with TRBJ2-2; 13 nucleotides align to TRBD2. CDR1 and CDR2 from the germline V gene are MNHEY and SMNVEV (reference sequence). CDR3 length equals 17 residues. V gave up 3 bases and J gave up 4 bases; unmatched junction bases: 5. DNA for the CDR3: TGTGCCAGCAGTTTGACTAGCGGGAGGCTGGTCACCGGGGAGCTGTTTTTT. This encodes CASSLTSGRLVTGELFF.

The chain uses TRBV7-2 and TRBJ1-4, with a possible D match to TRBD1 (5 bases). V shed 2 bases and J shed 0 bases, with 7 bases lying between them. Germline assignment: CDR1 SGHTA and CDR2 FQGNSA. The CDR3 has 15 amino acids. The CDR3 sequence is CASSLQQATNEKLFF. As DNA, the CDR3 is TGTGCCAGCAGCTTACAACAGGCAACTAATGAAAAACTGTTTTTT.